This passage covers 8 T cell receptor beta chains from one sample sequenced in a study of T cell repertoires in cytomegalovirus infection. TCRdb re-called the reads through MiXCR, storing one row per CDR3 protein. This sample has hundreds of thousands of distinct CDR3 sequences, with over 20% found just once. The specimen sequenced was CD8+ T cells from PBMCs. These receptor sequences come from a human donor in good health (CMV status not recorded). Some clones in this sample may be carry-over from other donors' samples.

The table lists this clonotype with a few counts. The gene calls are TRBV12-3 or TRBV12-4 and TRBJ1-4; 11 bases fit TRBD1. V shed 6 bases and J 7 bases; nucleotides not matched to a gene: 10. The CDR3 has 16 amino acids. The CDR3 loop is CASSSPRTGGIEKLFF. CDR3 nucleotide sequence: TGTGCCAGCAGCAGTCCCCGGACAGGGGGCATTGAAAAACTGTTTTTT.

The V call is TRBV29-1, the J call TRBJ1-2; D gene ambiguous. CDR1 and CDR2 (germline): SQVTM, ANQGSEA. This CDR3 has 11 amino acids. Trimming removed 3 bases from V and 4 bases from J, with 6 bases in between. The CDR3 region is CSVDAGYGYTF. DNA for the CDR3: TGCAGCGTTGATGCAGGCTATGGCTACACCTTC. The full variable domain, rest sourced from reference TRBV29-1 and TRBJ1-2, is SAVISQKPSRDICQRGTSLTIQCQVDSQVTMMFWYRQQPGQSLTLIATANQGSEATYESGFVIDKFPISRPNLTFSTLTVSNMSPEDSSIYLCSVDAGYGYTFGSGTRLTVV.

This clonotype was found a few times. This chain joins TRBV28 and TRBJ2-5; 12 bases line up with TRBD2. Germline V gives CDR1 MDHEN, CDR2 SYDVKM. The CDR3 has 15 residues. The V segment lost 5 bases and the J segment 4 bases; nucleotides outside the gene matches: 5. The CDR3 loop is CASSALAGGGETQYF. The CDR3 coding sequence is TGTGCCAGCAGTGCCCTAGCGGGGGGGGGAGAGACCCAGTACTTC.

There are many counts of this clonotype. This chain joins TRBV29-1 and TRBJ2-1; 7 bases match TRBD2. J was trimmed by 1 base and V by 3 bases; bases with no gene match: 3. The CDR3 sequence is 14 residues long. The germline V gene has CDR1 SQVTM and CDR2 ANQGSEA. CDR3 amino acids: CSVEGGQSYNEQFF. The DNA of the CDR3 is TGCAGCGTTGAGGGAGGGCAGTCCTACAATGAGCAGTTCTTC.

This clonotype was seen once. V and J are TRBV2 and TRBJ1-2, with a possible D match to TRBD1 (6 bases). This CDR3 region has 11 residues. V dropped 10 bases and J dropped 4 bases, with 10 bases sitting between them. CDR1 and CDR2 (germline): SNHLY, FYNNEI. For the CDR3, the DNA is TGTGCCACCGCGGACAGCTATGGCTACACCTTC. It encodes CATADSYGYTF.

The gene calls are TRBV25-1 and TRBJ1-1; possibly TRBD1 for D (6 bases). The germline CDR1 and CDR2 sequences are MGHDK and SYGVNS. The germline V and J ends were trimmed by 8 bases and 2 bases, with 12 bases remaining between them. The CDR3 loop spans 13 amino acids. The CDR3 protein is CASRTQGNTEAFF. CDR3 DNA sequence: TGTGCCAGCCGAACACAGGGTAACACTGAAGCTTTCTTT.

V gene TRBV28 combines with J gene TRBJ2-4; 10 bases line up with TRBD2. The CDR3 loop spans 17 amino acids. V lost 6 bases to trimming and J lost 0 bases; unmatched junction nucleotides: 8. CDR1 is MDHEN and CDR2 is SYDVKM in the germline V gene. The CDR3, as DNA: TGTGCCAGCAGCTACCTGACTAGCGGGTTAGCCAAAAACATTCAGTACTTC. Amino acids: CASSYLTSGLAKNIQYF.

This clonotype occurred many times. The chain uses TRBV12-3 or TRBV12-4 and TRBJ2-2; D gene unclear. This CDR3 has 15 residues. The germline V and J ends were trimmed by 6 bases and 4 bases, with 15 bases remaining between them. The CDR3 reads CASSRNPMSTGELFF. The CDR3 coding sequence is TGTGCCAGCAGCCGTAACCCGATGAGCACCGGGGAGCTGTTTTTT.